The present T cell receptor beta chain was sequenced within a study of T-cell reconstitution after alpha-beta-depleted transplantation in children. The CDR3 length is 15 residues. CDR1 SGHAT and CDR2 FQDESV come from the germline V gene (reference sequence). V lost 4 bases, J lost 0 bases, and 7 bases lay in between. Unique molecular identifiers were used in preparing the TCRbeta library. TCRdb reanalysed the PCR reads using MiXCR and keeps one entry per CDR3 protein. The sample includes 700,000 to 850,000 distinct CDR3 sequences, about 16% seen only once; the top ten take about 5%. Study-level findings and limits: There were reportedly several hundred expanded graft clones from which alpha-beta T cells came about two months after transplant. High day-60 TCRbeta diversity in some patients came from surviving recipient T cells and thymic progenitors.

This clonotype was detected a few times. Its antigen is not identified. The chain employs TRBV11-1 and TRBJ2-6; a weak D match, TRBD2 (5 bases). The starting material was PBMCs, mostly from graft donor cells, obtained 360 days after TCRalphabeta/CD19-depleted stem cell transplant. The receptor was derived from a male patient under 18 who had a stem cell transplant for acute lymphoblastic leukemia, so the T cells may come from the graft donor. CDR3 DNA: TGTGCCAGCAGCTCCGGGGACTCTGGGGCCAACGTCCTGACTTTC. Translating gives CASSSGDSGANVLTF.